Listed below are T cell receptor beta chains from one sample, sequenced in a study of blood T cells in healthy people across ages. TCRdb re-called the 5' RACE reads through MiXCR, storing one row per CDR3 protein. The sample has about 1.8 million distinct CDR3 sequences, 40% to 55% seen once; the top ten hold over 2%. The sample taken for sequencing was blood. The receptors were sampled from a woman in her forties in good health. Each CDR3 is given with its conserved first and last residue. A D gene is named only where the DNA matches it firmly. A row's size may be missing; if present it is once, few, many or a size class.

abundance	v_gene	d_gene	j_gene	CDR3nt	CDR3aa
NA	TRBV7-2	TRBD2	TRBJ2-1	TGTGCCAGCAGCTTAGCTCGGAGCGGGGGGGCCTCTAATGAGCAGTTCTTC	CASSLARSGGASNEQFF
NA	TRBV10-2	NA	TRBJ2-3	TGCGCCAGCAGTGAAAAAGGGGTGAGCACAGATACGCAGTATTTT	CASSEKGVSTDTQYF
few	TRBV7-2	TRBD2	TRBJ2-1	TGTGCCAGCAGCTCAGCGGGGGCCCGTACCCATGAGCAGTTCTTC	CASSSAGARTHEQFF
few	TRBV20-1	NA	TRBJ2-7	TGCAGTGCTAGAGATTGGGCAGGAGACACCTACGAGCAGTACTTC	CSARDWAGDTYEQYF
NA	TRBV7-6	TRBD2	TRBJ2-3	TGTGCCAGCAGCCAGCGGGGAAGGACTAGCCTGACAGATACGCAGTATTTT	CASSQRGRTSLTDTQYF
NA	TRBV5-1	NA	TRBJ2-5	TGCGCCGGCAGCTCGACTAGTTCAAAGACCCAGTACTTC	CAGSSTSSKTQYF
NA	TRBV29-1	NA	TRBJ1-2	TGCAGCGTTGAAGATCTTCATCACTATGGCTACACCTTC	CSVEDLHHYGYTF
few	TRBV7-2	NA	TRBJ2-5	TGTGCCAGCAGCTTCCCGTGGGGGGCTGGTGAGACCCAGTACTTC	CASSFPWGAGETQYF
NA	TRBV6-4	NA	TRBJ1-2	TGTGCCAGCAGTGAGACAAGAGCCCAGTTATACTGTTCCTTCTTCTATGGCTACACCTTC	CASSETRAQLYCSFFYGYTF
NA	TRBV29-1	NA	TRBJ2-3	TGCAGCGTCGATCGGGGGCCTAGCACAGATACGCAGTATTTT	CSVDRGPSTDTQYF
NA	TRBV14	TRBD1	TRBJ1-2	TGTGCCAGCAGCCCGACAGGGAGCCCTCGAGGCTACACCTTC	CASSPTGSPRGYTF
NA	TRBV20-1	NA	TRBJ1-2	TGCAGTGCTAGAGACGAAGGGACTTTTCAACCAACGGACACCTTC	CSARDEGTFQPTDTF
NA	TRBV28	NA	TRBJ2-7	TGTGCCAGCACTTCTAACTTTGCCTACGAGCAGTACTTC	CASTSNFAYEQYF
NA	TRBV3-1	TRBD1	TRBJ1-2	TGTGCCAGCAGCCCGGGACAGGGCTCGGAATATGGCTACACCTTC	CASSPGQGSEYGYTF
NA	TRBV20-1	TRBD2	TRBJ2-7	TGCAGTGCTAGAGGACGTAGCGGGGGTTACGAGCAGTACTTC	CSARGRSGGYEQYF
NA	TRBV4-3	NA	TRBJ1-4	TGCGCCAGCAGCCAAGAGCTGTTAGTTTATGAAAAACTGTTTTTT	CASSQELLVYEKLFF
NA	TRBV7-9	NA	TRBJ2-3	TGTGCCAGCAGGCCCATACCCAGCACAGATACGCAGTATTTT	CASRPIPSTDTQYF
NA	TRBV24-1	NA	TRBJ2-7	TGTGCCACCAGTGATTACGTCGACGGGAGTGACGAGCAGTACTTC	CATSDYVDGSDEQYF
NA	TRBV7-2	NA	TRBJ2-5	TGTGCCAGCAGCTCATTAAAGGTCTACCAAGAGACCCAGTACTTC	CASSSLKVYQETQYF
NA	TRBV14	NA	TRBJ2-1	TGTGCCAGCAGCCCCCAAACGGGTGAGCAGTTCTTC	CASSPQTGEQFF
once	TRBV4-2	TRBD2	TRBJ2-5	TGTGCCAGCAGCCCCGTGACTAGCGGGGGTGGGGAGATCCAGTACTTC	CASSPVTSGGGEIQYF
NA	TRBV7-2	NA	TRBJ1-5	TGCGCCAGCAGCGGTTCGGACACCGATCAGCCCCAGCATTTT	CASSGSDTDQPQHF
NA	TRBV7-2	TRBD1	TRBJ2-4	TGTGCCAGCAGCCCTACCGGGACAGGGCTAAACATTCAGTACTTC	CASSPTGTGLNIQYF
NA	TRBV9	TRBD1	TRBJ2-1	TGTGCCAGCAGCGGTCAGACAGGGGGCGCGGTACAGTTCTTC	CASSGQTGGAVQFF
NA	TRBV6-2/TRBV6-3	TRBD2	TRBJ2-5	TGTGCCAGCAGTTACGCCGGGACTAGCAGGGCCGAGACCCAGTACTTC	CASSYAGTSRAETQYF
NA	TRBV7-9	NA	TRBJ1-2	TGTGCCAGCAGCCCTCAGGATACTCACAACTATTTTAACTATGGCTACACCTTC	CASSPQDTHNYFNYGYTF
NA	TRBV7-9	NA	TRBJ2-5	TGTACCAGCAGCTTAGCGGAGTACCAAGAGACCCAGTACTTC	CTSSLAEYQETQYF
NA	TRBV5-6	NA	TRBJ2-3	TGTGCCAGCAGCTTTGGGGGGGCGATAAGCACAGATACGCAGTATTTT	CASSFGGAISTDTQYF
NA	TRBV27	TRBD1	TRBJ1-5	TGTGCCAGCAGTGTAAGGACAGGAAATCAGCCCCAGCATTTT	CASSVRTGNQPQHF
few	TRBV9	NA	TRBJ2-7	TGTGCCAGCAGCGTATCGGGGGCTTCCTACGAGCAGTACTTC	CASSVSGASYEQYF
few	TRBV12-3/TRBV12-4	NA	TRBJ2-5	TGTGCCAGCAGTTCAGTGGCGGTTGGGTCACAAGAGACCCAGTACTTC	CASSSVAVGSQETQYF
NA	TRBV6-5	NA	TRBJ1-2	TGTGCCAGCTCACCTCTCCCGACGCGGGGCTACACCTTC	CASSPLPTRGYTF
NA	TRBV7-2	NA	TRBJ1-2	TGTGCCAGCAGCTCCGAGACCCGTAACTATGGCTACACCTTC	CASSSETRNYGYTF
NA	TRBV6-2/TRBV6-3	NA	TRBJ1-2	TGTGCCAGCACCGAAGGGCCCTCACAGGCCCTCTCTTATGGCTACACCTTC	CASTEGPSQALSYGYTF
few	TRBV27	NA	TRBJ1-2	TGTGCCAGCAGTCTCAACCAGGCCGGCGCTAACTATGGCTACACCTTC	CASSLNQAGANYGYTF
few	TRBV9	NA	TRBJ2-5	TGTGCCAGCAGCGGGACAGTCCGGGAGACCCAGTACTTC	CASSGTVRETQYF
NA	TRBV9	TRBD2	TRBJ2-7	TGTGCCAGCAGCGTAGAGGGCGGGGGGTTCAATGAGCAGTACTTC	CASSVEGGGFNEQYF
few	TRBV20-1	TRBD1	TRBJ1-5	TGCAGTGCCACAGGACAGGGGCAGCCCCAGCATTTT	CSATGQGQPQHF
NA	TRBV2	NA	TRBJ1-2	TGTGCCAGCAGTGAAGAACACGGCGCCGGCTACACCTTC	CASSEEHGAGYTF
NA	TRBV5-6	NA	TRBJ1-5	TGTGCCAGCAGCTTATGGACGGTTAGCAATCAGCCCCAGCATTTT	CASSLWTVSNQPQHF